A single T cell receptor beta chain is shown here with its context. Sequencing used immunoSEQ multiplex PCR; TCRdb keeps in-frame clones, though not all of them. The table includes about 150,000 clones, around nine tenths detected once. Germline lookup yields CDR1 LGHNT and CDR2 FRNRAP. The CDR3 sequence is 13 residues long. Deletions cut 0 bases from V and 11 bases from J, with 13 bases between. These data originate in a study of OX40 agonist ivuxolimab in advanced cancers. The chain couples TRBV12-5 to TRBJ1-2; D is perhaps TRBD1 (5 bases). Here the sequenced sample was CD4+ or CD8+ T cells sorted from blood, taken in a trial of the OX40 agonist ivuxolimab. The clonotype was recovered from an adult with an advanced solid tumor such as melanoma, head and neck, liver or kidney cancer. CDR3 amino acids: CASGLVLGQGYTF. The CDR3 region has the DNA TGTGCTAGTGGTTTGGTACTCGGGCAGGGATACACCTTC.